This T cell receptor beta chain was recorded in a study of response to subunit inactivated influenza vaccine. Notes on the study in general: The study's authors posited that every seasonal influenza vaccination enlists few new T cells.

In this sample, this clonotype turned up a few times. Antigen unknown. J gave up 6 bases and V 5 bases, and 16 bases lay outside the gene matches. The CDR3 runs 20 residues. CDR1 and CDR2 (germline): MDHEN, SYDVKM. TCRdb reprocessed the RT-PCR reads with MiXCR, giving one entry per CDR3 protein. The table lists under 850,000 distinct CDR3 sequences, roughly 18% of them singletons. The chain joins TRBV28 to TRBJ2-1; 16 nucleotides agree with TRBD2. The TCR originated in a middle-aged man who received an inactivated influenza vaccine. The specimen was PBMCs from blood, collected more than 4 days after vaccination. The CDR3 nucleotides are TGTGCCAGCAGTCCCCGTCCCGGGACTAGCGGGAGGGTGTCCCGCAATGAGCAGTTCTTC. As protein: CASSPRPGTSGRVSRNEQFF.